The 26 T cell receptor beta chains in this list originate from one sample, sequenced in a study of early T cells in non-severe SARS-CoV-2 infection. Each CDR3 protein is one row after TCRdb ran MiXCR on the 5' RACE reads. The sample carries approximately 90,000 distinct CDR3 sequences, approximately 16% recorded once. Specimen: whole blood, collected at baseline. Receptors were obtained from an adult who was a healthcare worker with PCR-confirmed SARS-CoV-2 infection or an uninfected control (not recorded which).

This chain uses TRBV5-1 with TRBJ2-5, with 10 positions matching TRBD2. This CDR3 region has 15 residues. V trimming: 5 bases; J trimming: 1 base; junction bases outside the gene matches: 5. The V gene's germline CDR1 is SGHRS and CDR2 YFSETQ. The CDR3 spells CASRKSGRAQETQYF. The CDR3 DNA sequence: TGCGCCAGCAGAAAGAGCGGGAGGGCCCAAGAGACCCAGTACTTC.

There are a few counts of this clonotype. V and J are TRBV29-1 and TRBJ2-5; no definite D call. Per the germline V gene, CDR1 is SQVTM and CDR2 is ANQGSEA. The V end was cut by 7 bases, the J end by 11 bases, with 11 bases between. The CDR3 totals 9 residues. This chain's CDR3 is CSAPGSQYF. The DNA for the CDR3 is TGCAGCGCACCTGGGTCTCAGTACTTC.

This chain uses TRBV20-1 with TRBJ2-3, with D perhaps matching TRBD2 (6 bases). The CDR3 spans 17 residues. With 2 bases removed from V and 6 bases from J, the gap between germline ends came to 24 bases. Germline assignment: CDR1 DFQATT and CDR2 SNEGSKA (reference sequence). The CDR3 here is CSARPGRDPLVADTQYF. As DNA, the CDR3 is TGCAGTGCTAGACCGGGGCGGGATCCCTTGGTGGCCGATACGCAGTATTTT.

This sequence joins TRBV7-9 and TRBJ1-1, with D unclear. Germline loops: CDR1 SEHNR, CDR2 FQNEAQ (reference sequence). The V end was cut by 3 bases, the J end by 0 bases, with 8 bases between. The length of the CDR3 is 14 residues. The CDR3 loop reads CASSFADMNTEAFF. The CDR3, as DNA: TGTGCCAGCAGCTTCGCAGATATGAACACTGAAGCTTTCTTT.

The V and J genes are TRBV12-3 or TRBV12-4 and TRBJ2-1; tentative D call: TRBD2 (6 bases). This CDR3 is 12 amino acids long. Trimming took off 6 bases at V and 5 bases at J, with 8 bases between the two ends. The CDR3 coding sequence is TGTGCCAGCAGGGACTACAACAATGAGCAGTTCTTC. This gives the protein CASRDYNNEQFF.

This clonotype was counted a few times. The rearrangement joins TRBV5-1 to TRBJ1-4, with 9 bases that match TRBD1. CDR3 length: 15 residues. The trim removed 4 bases at V and 5 bases at J, leaving 6 bases unmatched. CDR1 is SGHRS, CDR2 YFSETQ, per germline. The CDR3 is CASSPRTGANEKLFF. Written as DNA, the CDR3 is TGCGCCAGCAGCCCACGGACAGGGGCCAATGAAAAACTGTTTTTT.

The J gene is TRBJ2-2, the V gene TRBV11-2; 7 bases map to TRBD1. The germline gives CDR1 SGHAT, CDR2 FQNNGV. Losses at the gene ends were 2 bases for V and 4 bases for J; bases not matched to a gene: 4. The CDR3 sequence is 15 residues long. CDR3 region: CASSLRGHGTGELFF. The CDR3 nucleotides are TGTGCCAGCAGCTTAAGGGGGCATGGCACCGGGGAGCTGTTTTTT.

This clonotype turned up a few times. The V and J genes are TRBV6-6 and TRBJ1-6; D possibly corresponds to TRBD1 (6 bases). In germline, CDR1 is MNHNY, CDR2 SVGAGI (reference sequence). This CDR3 region has 14 residues. The germline V and J ends were trimmed by 8 bases and 10 bases, with 18 bases remaining between them. The CDR3 region is CASARTEDYSPLHF. The CDR3 DNA is TGTGCCAGCGCCCGGACAGAGGATTACTCACCCCTCCACTTT.

V usage is TRBV4-3 and J usage is TRBJ1-2; D perhaps matches TRBD1 (5 bases). The CDR3 is 15 amino acids. The V and J ends lost 0 bases and 3 bases respectively, with 11 bases between them. Germline V CDR1 and CDR2: LGHNA, YSLEER. The CDR3 DNA is TGCGCCAGCAGCCAAGATCGATCGGGGCACTATGGCTACACCTTC. Amino acids: CASSQDRSGHYGYTF.

This clonotype came up many times. This chain uses TRBV7-9 with TRBJ2-7, with 9 bases aligning to TRBD1. The germline V gene has CDR1 SEHNR and CDR2 FQNEAQ (reference sequence). The CDR3 extends over 15 amino acids. After removal of 5 bases from V and 2 bases from J, the junction contained 7 bases not matched to a gene. Written as DNA, the CDR3 is TGTGCCAGCAGCCCCTGGGACAGGGTAACCTACGAGCAGTACTTC. Translation gives CASSPWDRVTYEQYF.

This clonotype was found many times. This sequence joins TRBV12-3 or TRBV12-4 and TRBJ2-5; either TRBD1 or TRBD2 may fit D (5 bases each). The CDR3 spans 17 residues. Trimming stripped 3 bases from V and 4 bases from J, with 21 bases between. Written as DNA, the CDR3 is TGTGCCAGCAGTTTGAACCTCTGGCGGGCTCAGGGAGAGACCCAGTACTTC. This encodes CASSLNLWRAQGETQYF.

The sample holds a few counts of this clonotype. The chain joins TRBV4-2 to TRBJ2-3; D uncertain. There are 16 residues in the CDR3. Trimming shortened V by 1 base and J by 0 bases, and 11 bases separated the two germline ends. Germline CDR1 reads LGHNA; CDR2 reads YNFKEQ. Here the CDR3 DNA reads TGTGCCAGCAGCCAAGTCGCGGACCCTAGCACAGATACGCAGTATTTT. Translating gives CASSQVADPSTDTQYF.

Worth noting for this clonotype: A much larger clone sits a single nucleotide away, making a read error possible. V and J are TRBV29-1 and TRBJ1-1, with D hard to call. The CDR3 length is 12 residues. Per the germline V gene, CDR1 is SQVTM and CDR2 is ANQGSEA. Trimming pared 4 bases from V and 3 bases from J, leaving 9 bases between. In nucleotides, the CDR3 is TGCAGCGTTGTTGGGCAGTACACTGAAGCTTTCTTT. This gives the protein CSVVGQYTEAFF.

In this sample, this clonotype turned up a few times. J is TRBJ2-3 and V is TRBV2; tentative D call: TRBD2 (5 bases). Germline V gene lookup returns CDR1 SNHLY and CDR2 FYNNEI. V was shortened by 8 bases and J by 0 bases, with 15 bases between the two germline ends. The CDR3 totals 15 residues. CDR3 DNA sequence: TGTGCCAGCGGGAGAAGGGTAGGAAGCACAGATACGCAGTATTTT. This encodes CASGRRVGSTDTQYF.

The chain is built from TRBV12-3 or TRBV12-4 and TRBJ1-1; D gene uncertain. Trimming cost V 3 bases and J 4 bases, with 12 bases left between them. The CDR3 is 14 amino acids. DNA of the CDR3: TGTGCCAGCAGTTTGAACCGGGCCCTCACTGAAGCTTTCTTT. It codes for CASSLNRALTEAFF.

This clonotype was observed a handful of times. The rearrangement uses TRBV10-3 and TRBJ2-2; D not certain. The CDR3 has 15 residues. The V gene lost 2 bases and the J gene lost 6 bases, with 13 bases spanning the gap. CDR1 is ENHRY and CDR2 is SYGVKD in the germline V gene. CDR3 region: CAISERQVLSGELFF. The CDR3 nucleotides read TGTGCCATCAGTGAGCGTCAGGTTCTTTCCGGGGAGCTGTTTTTT.

The V call is TRBV7-6, the J call TRBJ2-3; D gene unclear. This CDR3 is built from 12 residues. V lost 3 bases, J lost 4 bases, and 5 bases lay in between. The germline V gene has CDR1 SGHVS and CDR2 FNYEAQ. This chain's CDR3 is CASSFSADTQYF. The CDR3 bases are TGTGCCAGCAGCTTCTCGGCAGATACGCAGTATTTT.

The sample holds a few counts of this clonotype. The J gene is TRBJ2-1, the V gene TRBV20-1, with a weak D call TRBD2 (5 bases). Trimming left V 5 bases short and J 10 bases short, with 27 bases between. The CDR3 sequence is 16 residues long. Germline V gene sequence: CDR1 DFQATT, CDR2 SNEGSKA (reference sequence). This chain's CDR3 is CSAPKGLTTLKMEQFF. Here the CDR3 DNA reads TGCAGTGCTCCGAAAGGATTGACTACTTTGAAGATGGAGCAGTTCTTC.

The chain is built from TRBV7-2 and TRBJ2-1; TRBD2 agrees at 10 bases. Per the germline V gene, CDR1 is SGHTA and CDR2 is FQGNSA. The junction had 3 bases not matched to a gene; V was cut back by 5 bases and J by 2 bases. The CDR3 runs to 15 residues. The CDR3 here is CASSTLAGAYNEQFF. The CDR3 DNA sequence: TGTGCCAGCAGCACCCTAGCGGGAGCCTACAATGAGCAGTTCTTC.

This clonotype has a handful of counts. This chain uses TRBV7-2 with TRBJ2-2; D is uncertain. Germline V CDR1 and CDR2: SGHTA, FQGNSA. This CDR3 has 14 amino acids. Trimming removed 6 bases at V and 3 bases at J, with 11 bases between. CDR3 sequence (DNA): TGTGCCAGCAGTTGGGATACCCACACCGGGGAGCTGTTTTTT. Amino acid sequence: CASSWDTHTGELFF. Filled out from reference TRBV7-2 and TRBJ2-2, the complete variable domain reads GAGVSQSPSNKVTEKGKDVELRCDPISGHTALYWYRQSLGQGLEFLIYFQGNSAPDKSGLPSDRFSAERTGGSVSTLTIQRTQQEDSAVYLCASSWDTHTGELFFGEGSRLTVL.

This clonotype showed up just a few times. The chain recombines TRBV24-1 with TRBJ2-1, with D unresolved. The CDR3 covers 15 residues. Germline assignment: CDR1 KGHDR and CDR2 SFDVKD. Trimming pared 7 bases from V and 1 base from J, leaving 13 bases between. The CDR3 spells CATSNISVSYNEQFF. DNA of the CDR3: TGTGCCACCAGCAACATAAGCGTTTCCTACAATGAGCAGTTCTTC.

V and J are TRBV28 and TRBJ2-7; TRBD1 matches 8 bases. This CDR3 contains 14 residues. V shed 6 bases, J shed 4 bases, and the junction held 8 bases outside the gene matches. Germline values: CDR1 MDHEN, CDR2 SYDVKM. The DNA for the CDR3 is TGTGCCAGCAGCCACCGGGACAGGTCTTACGAGCAGTACTTC. Translating it yields CASSHRDRSYEQYF.

This rearrangement joins TRBV6-2 or TRBV6-3 to TRBJ2-7; 7 positions agree with TRBD1. The CDR3 covers 15 residues. The V segment lost 2 bases and the J segment 3 bases; nucleotides outside the gene matches: 7. CDR1 and CDR2 (germline): MNHEY, SVGEGT. The CDR3 protein is CASSYPHRGDYEQYF. The DNA of the CDR3 is TGTGCCAGCAGTTACCCCCACAGGGGCGACTACGAGCAGTACTTC.

This chain links TRBV18 with TRBJ2-2; no definite D call. Germline CDR1 and CDR2: KGHSH and LQKENI. The CDR3 contains 15 residues. Trimming took off 4 bases at V and 4 bases at J, with 13 bases between the two ends. The CDR3 sequence is CASSRLQRSTGELFF. CDR3 bases: TGTGCCAGCTCACGCCTCCAGCGAAGCACCGGGGAGCTGTTTTTT.

This clonotype was counted a few times. The chain joins TRBV10-3 to TRBJ2-3; TRBD2 agrees at 8 bases. CDR1 ENHRY and CDR2 SYGVKD come from the germline V gene. With V trimmed by 9 bases and J by 0 bases, 2 bases remained unmatched. The CDR3 extends over 13 amino acids. For the CDR3, the DNA is TGTGCCATAACTAGCGGTAGCACAGATACGCAGTATTTT. Translating gives CAITSGSTDTQYF.

V usage is TRBV27 and J usage is TRBJ2-3; D is ambiguous. CDR1 is MNHEY and CDR2 is SMNVEV in the germline V gene (reference sequence). CDR3 length equals 13 residues. Trimming stripped 6 bases from V and 3 bases from J, with 10 bases between. The DNA of the CDR3 is TGTGCCAGCAGCTCCCGACCGACAGATACGCAGTATTTT. Translated, it gives CASSSRPTDTQYF.